The next 10 T cell receptor beta chains were all read from a single sample in a study of T cell responses to AZD1222 COVID-19 vaccine. Measured with immunoSEQ multiplex PCR; TCRdb has only the in-frame clones, and not every one. The sample lists 150,000 or so clones, around 90% occurring once. Source: peripheral blood, taken on day 0 of AZD1222 vaccination. The receptors stem from an adult in good health.

This chain's CDR3 is CASSPPGLGPREQFF. The CDR3 nucleotides are TGTGCCAGCAGTCCCCCGGGACTAGGTCCCCGGGAGCAGTTCTTC. The V and J genes are TRBV2 and TRBJ2-1, with TRBD2 matching over 8 bases. This CDR3 has 15 residues. CDR1 SNHLY and CDR2 FYNNEI come from the germline V gene. V was pared by 5 bases and J by 10 bases, with 13 bases of the junction left unmatched.

CDR3: CASSSSPGVQPQHF. CDR3 nucleotides: TGTGCCAGCAGCTCTAGCCCAGGGGTTCAGCCCCAGCATTTT. This rearrangement joins TRBV7-6 to TRBJ1-5; a possible D gene is TRBD1 (6 bases). The CDR3 has 14 amino acids. Trimming shortened V by 4 bases and J by 6 bases, and 13 bases separated the two germline ends. Germline-derived CDR1 and CDR2 are SGHVS and FNYEAQ.

J is TRBJ1-5 and V is TRBV5-1; perhaps TRBD1 as D (5 bases). Germline CDR1 reads SGHRS; CDR2 reads YFSETQ. Trimming took off 5 bases at V and 2 bases at J, with 11 bases between the two ends. The CDR3 is made up of 14 amino acids. Here the CDR3 reads CASSRDGGNQPQHF. The CDR3 coding sequence is TGCGCCAGCAGTCGGGACGGAGGCAATCAGCCCCAGCATTTT.

The chain couples TRBV11-3 to TRBJ2-1; possible D gene TRBD2, 5 bases. Germline values: CDR1 SGHNT, CDR2 YENEEA. Trimming removed 0 bases at V and 2 bases at J, with 11 bases between. The CDR3 has 16 amino acids. The CDR3 loop reads CASSLDGGQAYNEQFF. In DNA form, the CDR3 reads TGTGCCAGCAGCTTAGATGGCGGGCAGGCCTACAATGAGCAGTTCTTC.

The V call is TRBV19, the J call TRBJ1-1; D might be TRBD1 (5 bases). The CDR3 sequence is 13 residues long. V gave up 10 bases and J gave up 0 bases, with 12 bases separating them. The germline V gene has CDR1 LNHDA and CDR2 SQIVND (reference sequence). The CDR3, as DNA: TGTGCCACCTCCGGGACGGTGAACACTGAAGCTTTCTTT. This encodes CATSGTVNTEAFF.

The chain employs TRBV11-2 and TRBJ1-1; 8 bases fit TRBD1. J lost 5 bases, V lost 3 bases, and 2 bases had no gene match. CDR1 is SGHAT and CDR2 is FQNNGV in the germline V gene. This CDR3 contains 13 residues. As DNA, the CDR3 is TGTGCCAGCAGCTTGGACAGGGAAACTGAAGCTTTCTTT. It translates to CASSLDRETEAFF. Full variable domain (rest looked up from reference TRBV11-2 and TRBJ1-1): EAGVAQSPRYKIIEKRQSVAFWCNPISGHATLYWYQQILGQGPKLLIQFQNNGVVDDSQLPKDRFSAERLKGVDSTLKIQPAKLEDSAVYLCASSLDRETEAFFGQGTRLTVV.

V usage is TRBV12-3 or TRBV12-4 and J usage is TRBJ1-5; tentatively, D is TRBD1 (5 bases). The CDR3 sequence is 13 residues long. Deletions cut 5 bases from V and 1 base from J, with 6 bases between. The CDR3 loop reads CASSPGSNQPQHF. Here the CDR3 DNA reads TGTGCCAGCAGTCCAGGGAGCAATCAGCCCCAGCATTTT.

This chain connects TRBV7-3 to TRBJ2-1; the D gene could be TRBD1 or TRBD2 (7 bases each). Trimming shortened V by 1 base and J by 0 bases, and 13 bases separated the two germline ends. CDR3 length equals 17 residues. Germline CDR1 SGHTA, CDR2 FQGTGA. CDR3 loop: CASSLRGGQSSYNEQFF. The CDR3 DNA sequence: TGTGCCAGCAGCTTAAGGGGGGGACAGAGCTCCTACAATGAGCAGTTCTTC. The full variable domain, its missing parts supplied by reference TRBV7-3 and TRBJ2-1, is GAGVSQTPSNKVTEKGKYVELRCDPISGHTALYWYRQSLGQGPEFLIYFQGTGAADDSGLPNDRFFAVRPEGSVSTLKIQRTERGDSAVYLCASSLRGGQSSYNEQFFGPGTRLTVL.

This sequence joins TRBV10-3 and TRBJ1-1, with D maybe TRBD1 (5 bases). V was trimmed by 0 bases and J by 0 bases, leaving 11 bases between them. The CDR3 has 16 amino acids. Looked up from germline, CDR1 is ENHRY and CDR2 is SYGVKD. The CDR3, as DNA: TGTGCCATCAGTGAGTCAGGGGCGGGAATGAACACTGAAGCTTTCTTT. It is translated as CAISESGAGMNTEAFF.

The count of this clone is one. The CDR3 DNA is TGTGCCAGCTCATCGGTGGGCAATCAGCCCCAGCATTTT. The encoded protein is CASSSVGNQPQHF. This chain links TRBV18 with TRBJ1-5; D unclear. CDR3 length equals 13 residues. V was cut by 5 bases and J by 2 bases, with 7 bases left in between. Germline loops: CDR1 KGHSH, CDR2 LQKENI.